A selection of T cell receptor beta chains follows, all from one sample in a study of cytomegalovirus exposure and HLA in healthy donors. TCRdb's table, derived via immunoSEQ multiplex PCR, lists solely in-frame clones and lacks some. The sample includes about 78,000 clones, approximately 77% of them seen just once. Material for sequencing was PBMCs. The receptors were gathered from a woman aged 40 to 50 in good health and CMV-seropositive. CDR3s include the opening cysteine and the closing phenylalanine or tryptophan. The D gene is left open where the match is weak. Rows may omit the clone size; those that give it use once, few, many or a size class.

CDR3 protein,CDR3 DNA,J gene,D gene,V gene,clone size
CASNLGQALTGELFF,TGTGCCAGCAACCTCGGACAGGCCCTCACCGGGGAGCTGTTTTTT,TRBJ2-2,TRBD1,TRBV6-1,-
CASSSGQVGNQPQHF,TGTGCCAGCAGCAGTGGACAGGTGGGCAATCAGCCCCAGCATTTT,TRBJ1-5,TRBD1,TRBV7-2,-
CASSQEFRGQGWEKLFF,TGCGCCAGCAGCCAAGAATTTAGGGGACAGGGTTGGGAAAAACTGTTTTTT,TRBJ1-4,TRBD1,TRBV4-3,few
CASSVGPSGSYEQYF,TGTGCCAGCAGCGTAGGGCCCAGCGGGAGTTACGAGCAGTACTTC,TRBJ2-7,TRBD2,TRBV13,-
CASSFRLNQPQHF,TGTGCCAGCTCCTTCCGACTCAATCAGCCCCAGCATTTT,TRBJ1-5,-,TRBV2,-
CASSTGTGKNIQYF,TGTGCCAGTAGTACAGGGACAGGAAAAAACATTCAGTACTTC,TRBJ2-4,TRBD1,TRBV19,-
CANGQGAYNEQFF,TGTGCCAACGGACAGGGAGCCTACAATGAGCAGTTCTTC,TRBJ2-1,TRBD1,TRBV7-9,-
CASSPSGLADNEQFF,TGTGCCAGCAGCCCCTCGGGACTAGCGGACAATGAGCAGTTCTTC,TRBJ2-1,TRBD2,TRBV9,-
CASSPLTEFGNTIYF,TGTGCCAGCAGTCCTCTGACAGAGTTTGGAAACACCATATATTTT,TRBJ1-3,-,TRBV27,once
CAWQQDLNNYGYTF,TGTGCCTGGCAACAGGACCTTAATAACTATGGCTACACCTTC,TRBJ1-2,-,TRBV30,-
CASSERQVIQETQYF,TGTGCCAGCAGCGAACGACAGGTGATACAAGAGACCCAGTACTTC,TRBJ2-5,-,TRBV11-2,once
CASSPGQGRGGFGYTF,TGTGCCAGCAGCCCCGGACAGGGACGAGGGGGCTTTGGCTACACCTTC,TRBJ1-2,TRBD1,TRBV7-8,-
CAISSGGRSYNEQFF,TGTGCCATCAGCTCAGGGGGCCGCTCCTACAATGAGCAGTTCTTC,TRBJ2-1,TRBD1,TRBV10-3,-
CASSEWTGNGYTF,TGCGCCAGCAGTGAATGGACAGGGAATGGCTACACCTTC,TRBJ1-2,TRBD1,TRBV10-1,-
CAISRTFQAQSNQPQHF,TGTGCCATCAGTCGGACATTCCAGGCCCAAAGCAATCAGCCCCAGCATTTT,TRBJ1-5,-,TRBV10-3,-
CASSEGGIRPQHF,TGTGCCAGCAGTGAGGGGGGAATCAGGCCCCAGCATTTT,TRBJ1-5,-,TRBV6-1,few
CASSQSYRDMSLGYGYTF,TGCGCCAGCAGCCAAAGCTACCGGGACATGAGTCTCGGCTATGGCTACACCTTC,TRBJ1-2,-,TRBV4-1,-
CAWSDTGTGPSPLHF,TGTGCCTGGAGTGATACCGGGACAGGGCCTTCACCCCTCCACTTT,TRBJ1-6,TRBD1,TRBV30,-
CASSLTGGHEQFF,TGCGCCAGCAGCTTGACAGGGGGCCATGAGCAGTTCTTC,TRBJ2-1,TRBD1,TRBV5-1,-
CASSLGRGRTEAFF,TGTGCCAGCAGTTTAGGCCGCGGGAGGACTGAAGCTTTCTTT,TRBJ1-1,-,TRBV27,-
CAWSRGADTQYF,TGTGCCTGGAGCAGGGGAGCAGATACGCAGTATTTT,TRBJ2-3,-,TRBV30,-
CASRTAGNQPQHF,TGTGCCAGCAGGACAGCAGGAAATCAGCCCCAGCATTTT,TRBJ1-5,-,TRBV6-1,-
CASSQEGGPNSPLHF,TGCGCCAGCAGCCAAGAAGGAGGCCCTAATTCACCCCTCCACTTT,TRBJ1-6,-,TRBV4-3,-
CAWRGGINEQYF,TGTGCCTGGAGGGGGGGGATCAACGAGCAGTACTTC,TRBJ2-7,TRBD2,TRBV30,-
CASSVQGGRSTEAFF,TGTGCCAGCAGCGTCCAAGGGGGCAGGAGTACTGAAGCTTTCTTT,TRBJ1-1,TRBD1,TRBV9,-
CATLGSGAYNEQFF,TGTGCCACCCTGGGGAGCGGGGCTTACAATGAGCAGTTCTTC,TRBJ2-1,TRBD2,TRBV6-5,-
CASRRGGREAFF,TGTGCCAGCAGGCGGGGGGGGAGAGAAGCTTTCTTT,TRBJ1-1,-,TRBV7-9,few
CASSNRGVTYEQYF,TGTGCCAGCAGCAACCGGGGAGTGACCTACGAGCAGTACTTC,TRBJ2-7,-,TRBV6-5,-
CAWSGVGVGVGGYTF,TGTGCCTGGAGCGGCGTAGGGGTTGGTGTGGGCGGCTACACCTTC,TRBJ1-2,-,TRBV30,-
CASSDDEGGANIQYF,TGTGCCAGCAGCGACGACGAGGGAGGTGCGAACATTCAGTACTTC,TRBJ2-4,-,TRBV2,-
CASSQGRATEAFF,TGTGCCAGTAGTCAAGGGAGGGCCACTGAAGCTTTCTTT,TRBJ1-1,-,TRBV19,-
CASSLDRLSYEQYF,TGCGCCAGCAGCCTGGACAGACTCTCCTACGAGCAGTACTTC,TRBJ2-7,-,TRBV4-1,-
CASSLVSLEEQYF,TGTGCCAGCAGCTTAGTATCCTTGGAGGAGCAGTACTTC,TRBJ2-7,-,TRBV7-2,once
CSAAPFGEQYF,TGCAGTGCCGCACCATTCGGCGAGCAGTACTTC,TRBJ2-7,-,TRBV20-1,few
CASSLRGGSEAFF,TGTGCCAGCAGCTTGCGGGGGGGCTCTGAAGCTTTCTTT,TRBJ1-1,-,TRBV5-6,-
CASSSRSGTSGGSSYNEQFF,TGCGCCAGCAGCTCCCGTTCCGGGACTAGCGGGGGGAGCTCCTACAATGAGCAGTTCTTC,TRBJ2-1,TRBD2,TRBV5-1,few
CATSIDGTVYGYTF,TGTGCCACCAGCATCGACGGGACAGTATATGGCTACACCTTC,TRBJ1-2,TRBD1,TRBV15,-
CASSFGPGSTDTQYF,TGTGCCAGCAGCTTTGGGCCCGGCAGCACAGATACGCAGTATTTT,TRBJ2-3,-,TRBV7-2,-
CASSRSDRAGDTQYF,TGTGCCAGCAGCCGATCGGACAGGGCCGGAGATACGCAGTATTTT,TRBJ2-3,TRBD1,TRBV6-1,-
CASSSVKSNYEQYF,TGTGCCAGTTCCAGCGTGAAGTCTAACTACGAGCAGTACTTC,TRBJ2-7,-,TRBV19,-
CASTKDRSSYEQYF,TGTGCCAGCACCAAGGACAGGAGCTCCTACGAGCAGTACTTC,TRBJ2-7,TRBD1,TRBV6-1,-
CASSPRGGDVNYGYTF,TGTGCCAGCAGCCCGAGAGGGGGGGATGTTAACTATGGCTACACCTTC,TRBJ1-2,-,TRBV7-2,-
CASSGGPTGVGEAFF,TGTGCCAGCAGTGGAGGACCGACAGGGGTTGGTGAAGCTTTCTTT,TRBJ1-1,TRBD1,TRBV2,-
CASSYWAQGNEQFF,TGTGCCAGCAGTTACTGGGCACAGGGCAATGAGCAGTTCTTC,TRBJ2-1,-,TRBV6-5,-
CASSRGQSTDTQYF,TGTGCCAGCAGTCGCGGACAGAGCACAGATACGCAGTATTTT,TRBJ2-3,-,TRBV28,-
CASSSTEQGWLFF,TGTGCCAGCAGCTCCACCGAACAGGGGTGGCTGTTTTTT,TRBJ1-4,TRBD1,TRBV7-9,few
CASSLPDSGVWGYTF,TGTGCCAGCAGCTTACCGGACAGCGGGGTTTGGGGCTACACCTTC,TRBJ1-2,-,TRBV7-2,-